This paragraph covers one T cell receptor beta chain sequence. Amplification of TCR beta used genomic DNA extracted from peripheral blood. A mixed TRB-A/B primer pool amplified rearranged TRB by multiplex touch-down PCR. TCRdb analysed the multiplex PCR reads with MiXCR anew, one entry per CDR3 protein. The repertoire holds around 2,700 distinct CDR3 sequences, with approximately 50% as singletons. The record originates from a study of T cell repertoires in aging, cancer and after chemotherapy. The CDR3 covers 13 residues. Germline V gene lookup returns CDR1 DFQATT and CDR2 SNEGSKA (reference sequence). The germline V and J ends were trimmed by 6 bases and 5 bases, with 16 bases remaining between them.

What was sequenced was blood. This TCR came from a human donor with a solid tumor. This chain links TRBV20-1 with TRBJ2-5; D possibly matches TRBD1 or TRBD2 (5 bases each). CDR3 coding DNA: TGCAGTGCCGGGACCCGGAGCAAGGAGACCCAGTACTTC. Amino acid sequence: CSAGTRSKETQYF.